Listed here are 20 T cell receptor beta chains from one sample, sequenced in a study of cytotoxic CD8 clonotypes in ibrutinib-treated CLL. Measured with immunoSEQ multiplex PCR; TCRdb has only the in-frame clones, and not every one. The sample holds approximately 60,000 clones, roughly 50% seen once. The material sequenced was PBMCs, taken after 24 months of ibrutinib treatment. Receptors were obtained from a human donor with chronic lymphocytic leukemia.

The chain joins TRBV13 to TRBJ1-1; D is undetermined. V lost 3 bases and J lost 0, with 5 bases in between. CDR1 and CDR2 from the germline V gene are PRHDT and FYEKMQ (reference sequence). This CDR3 comprises 13 residues. Here the CDR3 reads CASSLGVNTEAFF. CDR3 DNA: TGTGCCAGCAGCTTGGGAGTGAACACTGAAGCTTTCTTT.

The V call is TRBV5-1, the J call TRBJ2-5, with a tentative D call TRBD2 (5 bases). This CDR3 has 17 amino acids. The germline gives CDR1 SGHRS, CDR2 YFSETQ. Trimming removed 2 bases at V and 2 bases at J, with 19 bases between. The DNA for the CDR3 is TGCGCCAGCAGCTTACGGCCCTTTTTCGGGGTACAAGAGACCCAGTACTTC. It specifies CASSLRPFFGVQETQYF.

The V and J genes are TRBV27 and TRBJ2-7; D might be TRBD1 (6 bases). Trimming left V 2 bases short and J 3 bases short, with 14 bases between. There are 15 residues in the CDR3. The germline gives CDR1 MNHEY, CDR2 SMNVEV (reference sequence). The CDR3 DNA reads as TGTGCCAGCAGTTTACAGGGGATTAATGGCTACGAGCAGTACTTC. Its translation is CASSLQGINGYEQYF.

This chain uses TRBV6-5 with TRBJ2-3; the D call may be TRBD1 or TRBD2 (5 bases each). Germline loops: CDR1 MNHEY, CDR2 SVGAGI. Trimming took 2 bases from V and 0 from J, leaving 12 bases between them. This CDR3 contains 16 residues. The CDR3 DNA sequence: TGTGCCAGCAGTTACGGGGCAGAGGGTAGCACAGATACGCAGTATTTT. This encodes CASSYGAEGSTDTQYF.

This chain's CDR3 is CAWSAAGFPSTDTQYF. The CDR3, as DNA: TGTGCCTGGAGTGCAGCGGGATTTCCCAGCACAGATACGCAGTATTTT. The V call is TRBV30, the J call TRBJ2-3; 7 positions agree with TRBD2. The V gene end was trimmed by 1 base and the J gene end by 0 bases; junction bases not matched to a gene: 7. The CDR3 is 16 residues long. CDR1 and CDR2 (germline): GTSNPN, SVGIG (reference sequence).

This clone has only one observation. This may be a read error, as it is one base from a much larger clone. The chain combines TRBV2 with TRBJ2-7; the D is unclear. The germline V and J ends were trimmed by 3 bases and 3 bases, with 3 bases remaining between them. The germline CDR1 and CDR2 sequences are SNHLY and FYNNEI. The CDR3 is 11 residues long. The CDR3 reads CASSDRYEQYF. The CDR3 DNA reads TGTGCCAGCAGTGACCGCTACGAGCAGTACTTC. Complete variable domain (other parts from reference TRBV2 and TRBJ2-7): EPEVTQTPSHQVTQMGQEVILRCVPISNHLYFYWYRQILGQKVEFLVSFYNNEISEKSEIFDDQFSVERPDGSNFTLKIRSTKLEDSAMYFCASSDRYEQYFGPGTRLTVT.

This clone was picked up a small number of times. This chain uses TRBV28 with TRBJ1-5; the D is unclear. The ends were cut back, 4 bases at V and 3 bases at J, with 10 bases in the middle. From germline, CDR1 is MDHEN and CDR2 SYDVKM. The CDR3 length is 14 residues. CDR3 sequence reads: CASSSGPVNQPQHF. DNA for the CDR3: TGTGCCAGCAGTTCCGGACCCGTCAATCAGCCCCAGCATTTT.

This rearrangement joins TRBV5-5 to TRBJ1-5, with 7 bases fitting TRBD1. Germline loops: CDR1 SGHKS, CDR2 YYEKEE (reference sequence). The CDR3 contains 15 residues. Trimming at V came to 0 bases and at J to 5 bases, leaving 5 bases not matched to a gene. In nucleotides, the CDR3 is TGTGCCAGCAGCTTGGTGACAGGGAGGTATCAGCCCCAGCATTTT. Residues: CASSLVTGRYQPQHF.

This chain connects TRBV6-1 to TRBJ1-4; D is unresolved. The germline gives CDR1 MNHNS, CDR2 SASEGT. The CDR3 extends over 12 amino acids. V dropped 7 bases and J dropped 8 bases, with 11 bases sitting between them. The chain's CDR3 is CASKREMEKLFF. DNA of the CDR3: TGTGCCAGCAAACGGGAGATGGAAAAACTGTTTTTT.

The chain recombines TRBV6-5 with TRBJ2-3; 7 nucleotides line up with TRBD2. In germline, CDR1 is MNHEY, CDR2 SVGAGI. This CDR3 region has 15 residues. The junction had 9 bases not matched to a gene; V was cut back by 5 bases and J by 4 bases. CDR3 sequence: CASSGGGFWSDTQYF. Here the CDR3 DNA reads TGTGCCAGCAGTGGCGGGGGATTTTGGTCAGATACGCAGTATTTT.

This clone was counted at least ten times. The chain recombines TRBV9 with TRBJ2-3; 11 bases line up with TRBD1. Per the germline V gene, CDR1 is SGDLS and CDR2 is YYNGEE. V shed 0 bases, J shed 6 bases, and the junction held 9 bases outside the gene matches. The CDR3 is 17 residues long. DNA for the CDR3: TGTGCCAGCAGCGTAGCATCATGGACAGGGGGCTGGGATACGCAGTATTTT. Its protein product is CASSVASWTGGWDTQYF.

The chain carries TRBV12-5 and TRBJ2-4; 7 nucleotides agree with TRBD1. Losses at the gene ends were 0 bases for V and 8 bases for J; bases not matched to a gene: 13. CDR1 is LGHNT, CDR2 FRNRAP, per germline. There are 17 residues in the CDR3. Here the CDR3 reads CASGLVRTTGSRDIQYF. In nucleotides, the CDR3 is TGTGCTAGTGGTTTGGTCCGCACGACAGGGAGTCGGGACATTCAGTACTTC.

The CDR3 DNA reads TGTGCCACCAGCAGAGGAGGAAGGACCAACAATGAGCAGTTCTTC. This encodes CATSRGGRTNNEQFF. The chain joins TRBV15 to TRBJ2-1; D gene uncertain. Germline CDR1 and CDR2: LNHNV and YYDKDF (reference sequence). V was shortened by 1 base and J by 5 bases, with 12 bases between the two germline ends. The CDR3 is 15 residues long.

This sequence joins TRBV6-1 and TRBJ2-1, with D possibly TRBD2 on 5 matching bases. There are 14 residues in the CDR3. Germline CDR1 is MNHNS and CDR2 is SASEGT. V lost 2 bases and J 9 bases, leaving 14 bases between the germline ends. CDR3 region: CASSERSRGSEQFF. CDR3 in DNA: TGTGCCAGCAGTGAACGGTCTCGAGGGTCTGAGCAGTTCTTC.

The rearrangement joins TRBV7-9 to TRBJ1-2; D uncertain. Trimming cost V 1 base and J 5 bases, with 8 bases left between them. Germline V gene data show CDR1 as SEHNR and CDR2 as FQNEAQ (reference sequence). This CDR3 has 13 residues. In DNA form, the CDR3 reads TGTGCCAGCAGCTTAGAAGGAAAATATGGCTACACCTTC. As protein: CASSLEGKYGYTF.

The rearrangement uses TRBV5-1 and TRBJ1-1; maybe TRBD1 (6 bases). The length of the CDR3 is 15 residues. With 0 bases removed from V and 1 base from J, the gap between germline ends came to 10 bases. Per germline, CDR1 SGHRS and CDR2 YFSETQ. CDR3 coding DNA: TGCGCCAGCAGCTTGGGCGGGGGCACGAACACTGAAGCTTTCTTT. Encoded protein: CASSLGGGTNTEAFF. Using reference TRBV5-1 and TRBJ1-1 for the parts outside the CDR3, the full variable domain is KAGVTQTPRYLIKTRGQQVTLSCSPISGHRSVSWYQQTPGQGLQFLFEYFSETQRNKGNFPGRFSGRQFSNSRSEMNVSTLELGDSALYLCASSLGGGTNTEAFFGQGTRLTVV.

This chain joins TRBV27 and TRBJ2-5, with a possible D match to TRBD1 (6 bases). The V and J ends lost 5 bases and 4 bases respectively, with 20 bases between them. This CDR3 comprises 16 residues. Germline V gives CDR1 MNHEY, CDR2 SMNVEV (reference sequence). CDR3 loop: CASSKGPQGTGETQYF. As DNA, the CDR3 is TGTGCCAGCAGTAAGGGCCCACAGGGTACGGGAGAGACCCAGTACTTC.

This chain connects TRBV6-5 to TRBJ1-2, with 12 nucleotides matching TRBD1. The CDR3 spans 15 residues. After removal of 4 bases from V and 4 bases from J, the junction contained 4 bases not matched to a gene. CDR1 and CDR2 from the germline V gene are MNHEY and SVGAGI. The CDR3 reads CASSWDRGRSYGYTF. CDR3 bases: TGTGCCAGCAGTTGGGACAGGGGGCGCAGCTATGGCTACACCTTC.

The rearrangement links TRBV7-8 to TRBJ1-1; 8 bases line up with TRBD1. Per the germline V gene, CDR1 is SGHVS and CDR2 is FQNEAQ. This CDR3 has 17 amino acids. The junction had 15 bases not matched to a gene; V was cut back by 5 bases and J by 4 bases. The CDR3 DNA reads as TGTGCCAGCAGCAAGGACAGGGAAGGTATACGGAGCACTGAAGCTTTCTTT. It codes for CASSKDREGIRSTEAFF.

This chain uses TRBV29-1 with TRBJ2-1; 12 bases agree with TRBD2. V gave up 4 bases and J gave up 8 bases; unmatched junction bases: 6. Germline V gene sequence: CDR1 SQVTM, CDR2 ANQGSEA. The CDR3 sequence is 14 residues long. CDR3: CSVGPRLAGDEQFF. The CDR3 region has the DNA TGCAGCGTTGGCCCCCGACTAGCGGGAGATGAGCAGTTCTTC.